This TCR beta chain derives from a study of blood T cell repertoires in COVID-19. Using immunoSEQ multiplex PCR, the repertoire was profiled, and TCRdb retains in-frame clones only, with some absent. The repertoire consists of approximately 61,000 clones, with about 90% occurring once and the leading ten covering 13% to 15%. Trimming shortened V by 0 bases and J by 7 bases, and 11 bases separated the two germline ends. The CDR3 length is 15 residues. Germline V gives CDR1 SGHRS, CDR2 YFSETQ. The chain combines TRBV5-1 with TRBJ1-6; D gene unclear. The material sequenced was peripheral blood. This receptor was taken from a human donor in a cohort sampled during active COVID-19. CDR3 nucleotide sequence: TGCGCCAGCAGCTTGGGAATTATACGGAATTCACCCCTCCACTTT. Translation gives CASSLGIIRNSPLHF.